What follows are 21 T cell receptor beta chains derived from one specimen sequenced in a study of blood T cell repertoires in COVID-19. TCRdb's copy holds only in-frame clones and misses some; the assay was immunoSEQ multiplex PCR. Here the sample spans fewer than 200,000 clones, less than 85% being singletons. Sequencing was done on a sample of PBMCs or T cells enriched from blood (not recorded which). Receptors originate from a woman aged 50 to 60 who had recovered from COVID-19.

Notes on this clone: The sample holds other DNA sequences that translate to the same CDR3. The J gene is TRBJ2-7, the V gene TRBV5-4; D is possibly TRBD2 (5 bases). Germline values: CDR1 SGHNT, CDR2 YYREEE (reference sequence). CDR3 length equals 12 residues. V lost 0 bases to trimming and J lost 4 bases, with 5 bases between them. The chain's CDR3 is CASSLGGYEQYV. CDR3 bases: TGTGCCAGCAGCTTGGGCGGGTACGAGCAGTACGTC.

The chain employs TRBV5-1 and TRBJ1-1; TRBD1 aligns across 7 bases. CDR1 is SGHRS, CDR2 YFSETQ, per germline. With 0 bases clipped from V and 3 bases from J, the junction kept 5 bases outside the gene matches. This CDR3 has 15 amino acids. The CDR3 sequence: CASSLGDRVYTEAFF. In DNA, the CDR3 is TGCGCCAGCAGCTTGGGAGACAGGGTTTACACTGAAGCTTTCTTT. The full variable domain, rest sourced from reference TRBV5-1 and TRBJ1-1, is KAGVTQTPRYLIKTRGQQVTLSCSPISGHRSVSWYQQTPGQGLQFLFEYFSETQRNKGNFPGRFSGRQFSNSRSEMNVSTLELGDSALYLCASSLGDRVYTEAFFGQGTRLTVV.

The chain employs TRBV3-1 (or the pseudogene TRBV3-2) and TRBJ2-1, with 11 bases matching TRBD2. The germline gives CDR1 LGHDT, CDR2 YNNKEL (reference sequence). Trimming removed 3 bases from V and 4 bases from J; junction bases left unmatched: 5. This CDR3 has 16 residues. As DNA, the CDR3 is TGTGCCAGCAGCCAGGGGCTAGCGGGAGGATACAATGAGCAGTTCTTC. Its protein is CASSQGLAGGYNEQFF.

The V and J genes are TRBV7-8 and TRBJ2-2; 11 positions match TRBD2. This CDR3 region has 15 residues. The germline V gene encodes CDR1 SGHVS and CDR2 FQNEAQ. Trimming took 5 bases from V and 5 from J; bases not matched to a gene: 4. The chain's CDR3 is CASSRTSGRTGELFF. CDR3 bases: TGTGCCAGCAGCCGTACTAGCGGGAGAACCGGGGAGCTGTTTTTT.

This chain connects TRBV27 to TRBJ1-5; the match to TRBD1 covers 8 bases. The CDR3 loop spans 13 amino acids. The V gene's germline CDR1 is MNHEY and CDR2 SMNVEV (reference sequence). The junction had 2 bases not matched to a gene; V was cut back by 5 bases and J by 5 bases. For the CDR3, the DNA is TGTGCCAGCAGTGCCAGGGGGCATCAGCCCCAGCATTTT. It yields the protein CASSARGHQPQHF.

The V gene is TRBV10-3, the J gene TRBJ1-3; TRBD1 matches 7 bases. The germline V gene has CDR1 ENHRY and CDR2 SYGVKD. The length of the CDR3 is 13 residues. Trimming cost V 10 bases and J 3 bases; bases outside gene matches: 6. The CDR3 coding sequence is TGTGCCACACAGGGGTTAAGTGGAAACACCATATATTTT. It encodes CATQGLSGNTIYF.

The J gene is TRBJ1-5, the V gene TRBV5-5; possibly TRBD1 for D (5 bases). Trimming took 1 base from V and 4 from J, leaving 15 bases between them. CDR1 and CDR2 (germline): SGHKS, YYEKEE (reference sequence). This CDR3 spans 16 amino acids. CDR3 nucleotide sequence: TGTGCCAGCAGCTTGCGATCCTTGGGGGGAAATCAGCCCCAGCATTTT. This codes for CASSLRSLGGNQPQHF.

The J gene is TRBJ2-1, the V gene TRBV30, with 7 nucleotides matching TRBD2. The V and J ends lost 4 bases and 3 bases, in that order; junction bases with no gene match: 12. The germline gives CDR1 GTSNPN, CDR2 SVGIG (reference sequence). This CDR3 has 16 residues. The CDR3 region is CAWNPRGAGLYNEQFF. In nucleotides, the CDR3 is TGTGCCTGGAACCCCCGAGGAGCGGGACTCTACAATGAGCAGTTCTTC.

The J gene is TRBJ1-6, the V gene TRBV2, with no clear D. The CDR3 runs to 13 residues. The germline V gene has CDR1 SNHLY and CDR2 FYNNEI. Deletions cut 8 bases from V and 9 bases from J, with 14 bases between. CDR3 amino acids: CASAGNSASPLHF. The CDR3 region has the DNA TGTGCCAGCGCGGGGAACTCCGCTTCACCCCTCCACTTT. Combining the CDR3 with reference TRBV2 and TRBJ1-6 gives the whole variable domain EPEVTQTPSHQVTQMGQEVILRCVPISNHLYFYWYRQILGQKVEFLVSFYNNEISEKSEIFDDQFSVERPDGSNFTLKIRSTKLEDSAMYFCASAGNSASPLHFGNGTRLTVT.

The chain couples TRBV5-6 to TRBJ1-5; TRBD1 matches at 10 bases. Germline V CDR1 and CDR2: SGHDT, YYEEEE. The V gene end was trimmed by 4 bases and the J gene end by 1 base; junction bases not matched to a gene: 5. The CDR3 spans 16 residues. The DNA of the CDR3 is TGTGCCAGCAGCCCGCGGGACAGGGGAAGCAATCAGCCCCAGCATTTT. It translates to CASSPRDRGSNQPQHF.

J is TRBJ1-5 and V is TRBV19, with D hard to call. Trimming took 4 bases from V and 2 from J, leaving 15 bases between them. CDR3 size: 16 residues. Germline CDR1 reads LNHDA; CDR2 reads SQIVND (reference sequence). The CDR3 sequence is CASSKEGTRGNQPQHF. CDR3 in DNA: TGTGCCAGTAGTAAGGAGGGAACACGCGGCAATCAGCCCCAGCATTTT.

This clone was detected once. The chain has TRBV21-1 and TRBJ1-1. TRBV21-1 is annotated as a pseudogene. This CDR3 is built from 11 residues. CDR3 region: CASSMRNKAFF. DNA for the CDR3: TGTGCCAGCAGCATGCGGAACAAAGCTTTCTTT.

The J gene is TRBJ1-2, the V gene TRBV29-1; D may be TRBD1 (6 bases). The CDR3 runs to 13 residues. CDR1 is SQVTM and CDR2 is ANQGSEA in the germline V gene. V was trimmed by 4 bases and J by 5 bases, leaving 14 bases between them. CDR3 sequence (DNA): TGCAGCGTTGCACAGGGAAAGGGGTATGGCTACACCTTC. Amino acids: CSVAQGKGYGYTF.

This clone is a singleton in its sample. This chain links TRBV2 with TRBJ1-1, with TRBD1 matching 8 bases. This CDR3 is built from 14 residues. Looked up from germline, CDR1 is SNHLY and CDR2 is FYNNEI. Unmatched junction bases numbered 7, after V lost 6 bases and J lost 4 bases. CDR3 in amino acids: CASRRQGRSTEAFF. DNA of the CDR3: TGTGCCAGCAGAAGACAGGGGCGAAGCACTGAAGCTTTCTTT. The whole variable domain, remainder taken from reference TRBV2 and TRBJ1-1, is EPEVTQTPSHQVTQMGQEVILRCVPISNHLYFYWYRQILGQKVEFLVSFYNNEISEKSEIFDDQFSVERPDGSNFTLKIRSTKLEDSAMYFCASRRQGRSTEAFFGQGTRLTVV.

The rearrangement joins TRBV4-3 to TRBJ1-5; weak D call: TRBD1 (5 bases). Germline V gives CDR1 LGHNA, CDR2 YSLEER. This CDR3 has 13 amino acids. V gave up 4 bases and J gave up 7 bases, with 11 bases separating them. The CDR3 DNA is TGCGCCAGCAGCCTCGACGGGGGACAGCCCCAGCATTTT. As protein: CASSLDGGQPQHF.

This rearrangement joins TRBV6-5 to TRBJ1-4; 8 bases agree with TRBD1. The CDR3 length is 14 residues. Germline lookup yields CDR1 MNHEY and CDR2 SVGAGI. J lost 6 bases, V lost 10 bases, and 10 bases had no gene match. The CDR3 coding sequence is TGTGCCACAAAAACAGGGGGTTCGGATGAAAAACTGTTTTTT. As protein: CATKTGGSDEKLFF.

This chain uses TRBV28 with TRBJ1-2; D unclear. The CDR3 covers 19 residues. The V end was cut by 5 bases, the J end by 2 bases, with 27 bases between. Germline values: CDR1 MDHEN, CDR2 SYDVKM. The CDR3 coding sequence is TGTGCCAGCAGTGGCATCGAGGACCGGGAAACTATCTTGAACTATGGCTACACCTTC. Translated, it gives CASSGIEDRETILNYGYTF.

The chain uses TRBV7-2 and TRBJ2-3; 9 bases fit TRBD2. The V segment lost 1 base and the J segment 0 bases; nucleotides outside the gene matches: 5. CDR3 length equals 17 residues. Looked up from germline, CDR1 is SGHTA and CDR2 is FQGNSA. CDR3 coding DNA: TGTGCCAGCAGCTTAGTAGCGCGGGGGGGTAGCACAGATACGCAGTATTTT. The encoded protein is CASSLVARGGSTDTQYF.

The genes are TRBV30 and TRBJ1-1; the D gene is possibly TRBD1 (5 bases). Germline lookup yields CDR1 GTSNPN and CDR2 SVGIG (reference sequence). The CDR3 is 15 residues long. V was shortened by 3 bases and J by 1 base, with 15 bases between the two germline ends. CDR3 coding DNA: TGTGCCTGGAGGGCCGGAGGGGTAACGAACACTGAAGCTTTCTTT. It specifies CAWRAGGVTNTEAFF.

V and J are TRBV2 and TRBJ1-1; unclear D gene. Trimming pared 11 bases from V and 5 bases from J, leaving 9 bases between. The germline V gene encodes CDR1 SNHLY and CDR2 FYNNEI. CDR3 length: 10 residues. CDR3 in amino acids: CACGETEAFF. The DNA for the CDR3 is TGTGCCTGCGGGGAGACTGAAGCTTTCTTT.

The sample holds one count of this clone. The V and J genes are TRBV2 and TRBJ1-2; D not resolved. The CDR3 extends over 13 amino acids. Germline V gene sequence: CDR1 SNHLY, CDR2 FYNNEI. The ends were cut back, 6 bases at V and 5 bases at J, with 13 bases in the middle. CDR3 protein: CASSGLTRYGYTF. CDR3 DNA sequence: TGTGCCAGCAGCGGACTTACACGGTATGGCTACACCTTC.